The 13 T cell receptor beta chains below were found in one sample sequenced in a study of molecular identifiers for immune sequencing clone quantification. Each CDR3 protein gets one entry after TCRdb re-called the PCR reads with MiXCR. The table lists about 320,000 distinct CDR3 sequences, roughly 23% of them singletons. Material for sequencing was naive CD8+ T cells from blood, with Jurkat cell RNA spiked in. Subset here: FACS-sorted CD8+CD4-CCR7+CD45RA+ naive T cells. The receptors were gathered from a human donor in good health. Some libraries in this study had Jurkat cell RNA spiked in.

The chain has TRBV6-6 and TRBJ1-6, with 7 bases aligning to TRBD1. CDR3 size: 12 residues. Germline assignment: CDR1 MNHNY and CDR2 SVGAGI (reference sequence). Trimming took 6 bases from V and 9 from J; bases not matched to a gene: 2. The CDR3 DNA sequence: TGTGCCAGCAGCCACAGGGGTTCACCCCTCCACTTT. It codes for CASSHRGSPLHF.

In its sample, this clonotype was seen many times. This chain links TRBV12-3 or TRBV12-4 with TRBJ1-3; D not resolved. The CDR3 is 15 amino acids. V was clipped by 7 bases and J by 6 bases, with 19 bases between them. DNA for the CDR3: TGTGCCAGCACCCTCCGACCGGGTATCGAAAACACCATATATTTT. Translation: CASTLRPGIENTIYF.

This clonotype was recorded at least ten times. The CDR3 DNA is TGCAGCGTTGGGGGGTATGGCAATCAGCCCCAGCATTTT. Protein: CSVGGYGNQPQHF. V is TRBV29-1 and J is TRBJ1-5, with D perhaps TRBD1 (5 bases). Germline V gene lookup returns CDR1 SQVTM and CDR2 ANQGSEA. This CDR3 spans 13 amino acids. V was cut by 4 bases and J by 2 bases, with 9 bases left in between.

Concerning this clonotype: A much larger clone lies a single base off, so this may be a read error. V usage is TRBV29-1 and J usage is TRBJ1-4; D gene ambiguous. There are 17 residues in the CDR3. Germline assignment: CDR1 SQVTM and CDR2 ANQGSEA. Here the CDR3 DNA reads TGCAGCGTCCTATGGGGTTCCGTCTTTGCAACTAATGGAAAACTGTTTTTT. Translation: CSVLWGSVFATNGKLFF.

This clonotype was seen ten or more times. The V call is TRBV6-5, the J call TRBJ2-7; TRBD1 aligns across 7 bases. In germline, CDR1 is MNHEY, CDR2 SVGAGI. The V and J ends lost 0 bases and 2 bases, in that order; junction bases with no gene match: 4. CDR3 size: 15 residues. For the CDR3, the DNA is TGTGCCAGCAGTTACTCCCAGGGGGAAACCTACGAGCAGTACTTC. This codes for CASSYSQGETYEQYF.

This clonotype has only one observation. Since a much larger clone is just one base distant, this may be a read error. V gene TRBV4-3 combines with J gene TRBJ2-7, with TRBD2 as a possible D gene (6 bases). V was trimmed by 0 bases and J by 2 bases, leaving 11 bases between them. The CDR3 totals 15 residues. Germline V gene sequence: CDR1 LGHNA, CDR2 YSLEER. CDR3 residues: CASSQDGTETYEQYV. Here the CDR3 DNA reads TGCGCCAGCAGCCAAGACGGGACTGAAACCTACGAGCAGTACGTC.

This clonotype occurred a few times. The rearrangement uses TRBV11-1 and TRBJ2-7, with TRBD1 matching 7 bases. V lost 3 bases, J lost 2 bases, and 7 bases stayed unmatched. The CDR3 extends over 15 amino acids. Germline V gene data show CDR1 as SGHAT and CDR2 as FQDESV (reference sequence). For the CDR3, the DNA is TGTGCCAGCAGCTTCGCCGGGACAGCCACCTACGAGCAGTACTTC. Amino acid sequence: CASSFAGTATYEQYF.

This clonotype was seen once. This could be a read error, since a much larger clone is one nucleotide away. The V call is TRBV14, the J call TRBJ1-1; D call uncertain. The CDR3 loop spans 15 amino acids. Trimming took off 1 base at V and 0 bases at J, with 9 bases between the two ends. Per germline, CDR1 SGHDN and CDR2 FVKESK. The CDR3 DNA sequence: TGTGCCAGCAGCCAAGGGGTCGGATTGAACACTGAAGCTTTCTTT. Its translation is CASSQGVGLNTEAFF.

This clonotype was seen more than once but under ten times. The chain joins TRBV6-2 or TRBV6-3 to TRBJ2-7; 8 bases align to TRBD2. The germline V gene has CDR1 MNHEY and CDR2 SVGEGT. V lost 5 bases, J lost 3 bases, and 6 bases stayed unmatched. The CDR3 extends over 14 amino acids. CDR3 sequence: CASSTREGRYEQYF. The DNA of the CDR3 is TGTGCCAGCAGTACCCGGGAGGGCCGCTACGAGCAGTACTTC.

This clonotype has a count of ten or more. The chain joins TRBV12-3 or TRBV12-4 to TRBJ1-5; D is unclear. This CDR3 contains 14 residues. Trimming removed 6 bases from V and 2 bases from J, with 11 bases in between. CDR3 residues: CASRSSYGNQPQHF. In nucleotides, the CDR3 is TGTGCCAGCAGATCTTCCTACGGCAATCAGCCCCAGCATTTT.

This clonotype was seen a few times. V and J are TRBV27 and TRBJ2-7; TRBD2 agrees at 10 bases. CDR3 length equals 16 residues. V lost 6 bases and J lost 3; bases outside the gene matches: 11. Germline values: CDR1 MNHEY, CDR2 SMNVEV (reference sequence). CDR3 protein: CASSPRPLAGLYEQYF. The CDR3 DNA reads TGTGCCAGCAGCCCGCGGCCACTAGCGGGGCTCTACGAGCAGTACTTC.

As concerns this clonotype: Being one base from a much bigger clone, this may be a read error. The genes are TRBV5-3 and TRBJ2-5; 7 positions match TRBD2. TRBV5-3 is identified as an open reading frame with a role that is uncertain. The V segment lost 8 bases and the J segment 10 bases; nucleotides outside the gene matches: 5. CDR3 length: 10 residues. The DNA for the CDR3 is TGTGCCAGCGAGCCGGGAGGCCAGTACTTC. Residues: CASEPGGQYF.

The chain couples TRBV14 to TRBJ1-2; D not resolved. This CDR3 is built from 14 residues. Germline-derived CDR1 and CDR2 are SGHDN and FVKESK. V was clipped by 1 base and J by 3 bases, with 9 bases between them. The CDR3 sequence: CASSQGWPHYGYTF. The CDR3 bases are TGTGCCAGCAGCCAAGGTTGGCCGCACTATGGCTACACCTTC.